The following is a T cell receptor (beta chain) sequence with its context. Antigen specificity is unknown. A read error may explain this, as a much larger clone is one base away. The TCRbeta library incorporated unique molecular identifiers. Using its own MiXCR run on the PCR reads, TCRdb lists one record per CDR3 protein. The table has a few hundred thousand distinct CDR3 sequences, approximately 6.3% seen once. This entry belongs to a study of T-cell reconstitution after alpha-beta-depleted transplantation in children. Points from the study as a whole: After transplant, high TCRbeta diversity at day 60 in some patients arose from surviving recipient T cells and thymic progenitors.

Trimming removed 1 base at V and 10 bases at J, with 12 bases between. This CDR3 contains 12 residues. The germline CDR1 and CDR2 sequences are SQVTM and ANQGSEA. This clonotype originated in a boy aged 2 to 10 with acute lymphoblastic leukemia, due to receive a stem cell transplant. The chain is built from TRBV29-1 and TRBJ2-3; D is undetermined. The sample here was PBMCs, taken before TCRalphabeta/CD19-depleted stem cell transplant. For the CDR3, the DNA is TGCAGCGTTGAAGGTACAGCCGGATCGCAGTATTTT. As protein: CSVEGTAGSQYF.